These 30 T cell receptor beta chains originate from one sample sequenced in a study of tumor and adjacent non-tumor tissue in lung cancer. This sample's RNA came from whole unsorted tissue. A modified ARM-PCR protocol with three rounds of nested PCR amplified TCRbeta. TCRdb itself ran the multiplex PCR reads through MiXCR, one entry per CDR3 protein. The sample comprises 120,000 or so distinct CDR3 sequences, around three fifths of which are singletons, and 9.5% to 15% rests with the top ten. The sequencing sample was made of lung tumor tissue. The source is a man aged 30 to 39 with non-small cell lung cancer.

This clonotype was seen ten or more times. The chain is built from TRBV20-1 and TRBJ2-5; D is possibly TRBD2 (5 bases). Trimming left V 0 bases short and J 1 base short, with 12 bases between. The germline V gene has CDR1 DFQATT and CDR2 SNEGSKA (reference sequence). The CDR3 consists of 15 residues. The CDR3 sequence: CSARDIASFQETQYF. CDR3 sequence (DNA): TGCAGTGCTAGAGATATTGCTAGCTTCCAAGAGACCCAGTACTTC.

This clonotype was recorded at least ten times. This chain joins TRBV20-1 and TRBJ1-1; D uncertain. The CDR3 length is 13 residues. V lost 8 bases, J lost 4 bases, and 17 bases lay in between. Germline lookup yields CDR1 DFQATT and CDR2 SNEGSKA (reference sequence). The CDR3 sequence: CSSSDEMGTEAFF. DNA of the CDR3: TGCAGTTCCTCGGACGAAATGGGCACTGAAGCTTTCTTT.

J is TRBJ2-2 and V is TRBV3-1; D is uncertain. There are 13 residues in the CDR3. Germline CDR1 and CDR2: LGHDT and YNNKEL (reference sequence). Trimming left V 3 bases short and J 5 bases short, with 7 bases between. The CDR3: CASSHLQTGELFF. DNA of the CDR3: TGTGCCAGCAGCCACCTACAGACCGGGGAGCTGTTTTTT.

This clonotype has a count of ten or more. The chain joins TRBV29-1 to TRBJ2-1; D tentatively reads TRBD1 or TRBD2 (5 bases each). Deletions cut 2 bases from V and 7 bases from J, with 15 bases between. The CDR3 extends over 14 amino acids. Per the germline V gene, CDR1 is SQVTM and CDR2 is ANQGSEA. CDR3 bases: TGCAGCGTTGAACCCGGGACCACGGGTAATGAGCAGTTCTTC. Encoded protein: CSVEPGTTGNEQFF.

In regard to this clonotype: A much larger clone lies one base from this, so it may be a read error. The chain joins TRBV4-2 to TRBJ2-3, with 7 bases lining up with TRBD2. The CDR3 loop spans 15 amino acids. Germline-derived CDR1 and CDR2 are LGHNA and YNFKEQ. The CDR3 DNA reads as TGTGCCATCAGCCGAGCGGGGTCTAGCACAGATACGCAGTATTTT. Its translation: CAISRAGSSTDTQYF.

The chain uses TRBV20-1 and TRBJ1-2; the match to TRBD1 covers 8 bases. The CDR3 is 14 residues long. Germline V gene data show CDR1 as DFQATT and CDR2 as SNEGSKA (reference sequence). The CDR3 bases are TGCAGAGTTAGGCCCCGGACAGGGAAGCATGGCTACACCTTC. This translates into CRVRPRTGKHGYTF.

This clonotype was found many times. The chain is built from TRBV5-6 and TRBJ2-5; no clear D gene. The CDR3 is 13 amino acids. V shed 3 bases and J shed 2 bases, with 8 bases lying between them. Germline values: CDR1 SGHDT, CDR2 YYEEEE. CDR3 region: CASSSTVQETQYF. The CDR3 nucleotides are TGTGCCAGCAGCTCTACAGTACAAGAGACCCAGTACTTC.

V is TRBV5-5 and J is TRBJ2-5; possibly TRBD1 or TRBD2 for D (5 bases each). Deletions cut 0 bases from V and 5 bases from J, with 14 bases between. Germline values: CDR1 SGHKS, CDR2 YYEKEE (reference sequence). There are 15 residues in the CDR3. CDR3 loop: CASSLECGGSETQYF. The DNA of the CDR3 is TGTGCCAGCAGCTTGGAGTGTGGGGGATCGGAGACCCAGTACTTC.

The rearrangement links TRBV6-5 to TRBJ2-7; 11 nucleotides match TRBD1. V shed 6 bases, J shed 9 bases, and the junction held 10 bases outside the gene matches. CDR3 length: 14 residues. CDR1 and CDR2 from the germline V gene are MNHEY and SVGAGI. This CDR3 is CASRLGQGAGAQYF. CDR3 coding DNA: TGTGCCAGCAGACTCGGACAGGGGGCAGGTGCGCAGTACTTC.

V is TRBV6-5 and J is TRBJ2-7; the D call may be TRBD1 or TRBD2 (5 bases each). The CDR3 runs 13 residues. The V end lost 10 bases, the J end lost 2 bases, and 15 bases lay between the germline ends. Germline CDR1 is MNHEY and CDR2 is SVGAGI. The CDR3 loop is CANRRKGPYEQYF. The CDR3 nucleotides read TGTGCCAACAGAAGAAAGGGACCCTACGAGCAGTACTTC.

The sample holds one count of this clonotype. In this CDR3 the conserved last residue, phenylalanine or tryptophan, is missing, so a read error is likely. The CDR3: CATKADIPEQYL. DNA for the CDR3: TGTGCCACCAAGGCTGACATACCCGAGCAGTACTTA. The rearrangement uses TRBV6-1 and TRBJ2-7; D gene ambiguous. The germline gives CDR1 MNHNS, CDR2 SASEGT. This CDR3 has 12 residues. With 10 bases removed from V and 6 bases from J, the gap between germline ends came to 16 bases.

This clonotype was detected a few times. This sequence joins TRBV29-1 and TRBJ2-5; 7 bases align to TRBD1. The V gene's germline CDR1 is SQVTM and CDR2 ANQGSEA. The CDR3 spans 14 residues. The trim removed 8 bases at V and 2 bases at J, leaving 11 bases unmatched. The CDR3 bases are TGCAGCACCACCAGGGGGAATAGGCAAGAGACCCAGTACTTC. Its translation: CSTTRGNRQETQYF.

This clonotype appeared a single time. This CDR3 is missing its conserved last phenylalanine or tryptophan, likely due to a read error. V is TRBV5-5 and J is TRBJ2-7; D ambiguous. CDR1 and CDR2 from the germline V gene are SGHKS and YYEKEE (reference sequence). CDR3 length: 14 residues. The chain's CDR3 is CASRLESVTGEQYL. The CDR3 coding sequence is TGTGCCAGCAGGTTGGAGTCCGTCACGGGCGAGCAGTACCTC.

Regarding this clonotype: The junction shows a germline mismatch at one end, possibly a read error. The V and J genes are TRBV20-1 and TRBJ1-1, with no clear D. Germline V gives CDR1 DFQATT, CDR2 SNEGSKA (reference sequence). The CDR3 has 11 residues. CDR3 sequence: CSAGINTEASF. The CDR3 DNA reads as TGCAGTGCCGGGATAAACACTGAAGCTTCCTTT.

Concerning this clonotype itself: One junction end disagrees with the germline gene, perhaps due to a read error. V gene TRBV19 combines with J gene TRBJ2-2, with D possibly being TRBD2 (5 bases). The CDR3 sequence is 14 residues long. Germline V gene lookup returns CDR1 LNHDA and CDR2 SQIVND (reference sequence). The CDR3 protein is CASIGAVNTGELFF. The CDR3 DNA reads as TGTGCCAGTATTGGAGCGGTGAACACAGGGGAGCTGTTTTTT.

CDR3 sequence reads: CSALPRRGSSTDTQYF. CDR3 nucleotides: TGCAGTGCTCTCCCAAGGCGGGGCTCTAGCACAGATACGCAGTATTTT. The gene calls are TRBV20-1 and TRBJ2-3, with D maybe TRBD2 (6 bases). The CDR3 loop spans 16 amino acids. Trimming took off 5 bases at V and 0 bases at J, with 18 bases between the two ends. Germline assignment: CDR1 DFQATT and CDR2 SNEGSKA (reference sequence).

This clonotype has at least ten counts. The DNA for the CDR3 is TGCAGTGCCCGAACTAGCGGGGCTGACGGGCAGTACTTC. This sequence encodes CSARTSGADGQYF. This chain uses TRBV20-1 with TRBJ2-7; 10 bases agree with TRBD2. Trimming took 6 bases from V and 9 from J; bases not matched to a gene: 11. The CDR3 has 13 amino acids. The germline V gene has CDR1 DFQATT and CDR2 SNEGSKA (reference sequence).

This clonotype was counted many times. V gene TRBV20-1 combines with J gene TRBJ2-7, with 7 bases lining up with TRBD2. This CDR3 spans 14 amino acids. J gave up 0 bases and V 3 bases, and 5 bases lay outside the gene matches. Germline V CDR1 and CDR2: DFQATT, SNEGSKA (reference sequence). The CDR3 is CSASPGGSSYEQYF. CDR3 sequence (DNA): TGCAGTGCTAGTCCAGGCGGGAGCTCCTACGAGCAGTACTTC.

In regard to this clonotype: Since the CDR3 does not end with the conserved phenylalanine or tryptophan, this likely comes from a read error. The chain employs TRBV20-1 and TRBJ2-7; tentatively, D is TRBD2 (6 bases). CDR3 length: 16 residues. Germline V gene data show CDR1 as DFQATT and CDR2 as SNEGSKA (reference sequence). The CDR3 spells CSANPRGGLSSYDQYY. CDR3 nucleotides: TGCAGTGCTAATCCTCGTGGGGGACTCTCCTCCTACGATCAGTACTAC.

Concerning this clonotype: A junction boundary mismatches the germline segment, possibly from a read error. The chain couples TRBV20-1 to TRBJ1-1; unclear D gene. The CDR3 totals 11 residues. Germline V CDR1 and CDR2: DFQATT, SNEGSKA (reference sequence). In DNA, the CDR3 is TGTAGTGCTACTTCAGGACCTGAAGTTTTCTTT. Its translation is CSATSGPEVFF.

This clonotype has just one count. The conserved final phenylalanine or tryptophan is absent from the CDR3, which likely points to a read error. The gene calls are TRBV29-1 and TRBJ2-7; 9 positions agree with TRBD1. V shed 5 bases, J shed 8 bases, and the junction held 7 bases outside the gene matches. This CDR3 has 12 residues. Germline CDR1 reads SQVTM; CDR2 reads ANQGSEA. CDR3 sequence: CSVLQGADKQYI. In nucleotides, the CDR3 is TGCAGCGTTTTACAGGGGGCTGACAAGCAGTACATC.

This chain joins TRBV20-1 and TRBJ2-1, with a tentative D call TRBD2 (5 bases). V lost 6 bases, J lost 8 bases, and 20 bases lay in between. The CDR3 runs to 14 residues. CDR1 is DFQATT, CDR2 SNEGSKA, per germline (reference sequence). The CDR3 region has the DNA TGCAGTGCGGCTAGCAGGATGGATGACGATGAGCAGTTCTTC. It yields the protein CSAASRMDDDEQFF.

About this clonotype: The germline gene is not matched at one end of the junction; a read error may be the cause. The V gene is TRBV20-1, the J gene TRBJ2-7; D may be TRBD1 or TRBD2 (5 bases each). CDR3 length equals 16 residues. Germline loops: CDR1 DFQATT, CDR2 SNEGSKA (reference sequence). The CDR3 coding sequence is TGCAGTGCTAGGCCCAGGGAGTGGTTTGGCTCCTACGAGCTGTACTTC. Translation: CSARPREWFGSYELYF.

In regard to this clonotype: Possible read error: a much larger clone is one base away. The chain combines TRBV4-1 with TRBJ1-2; no clear D gene. V was clipped by 1 base and J by 4 bases, with 4 bases between them. Looked up from germline, CDR1 is MGHRA and CDR2 is YSYEKL. This CDR3 contains 12 residues. The CDR3 region has the DNA TGCGCCAGCAGCCAAGTAGGCTATGGCTACACCTTC. Translation: CASSQVGYGYTF.

In its sample, this clonotype was seen once. A read error may explain this, as a much larger clone is one base away. The rearrangement links TRBV4-1 to TRBJ2-5; D gene unclear. The germline gives CDR1 MGHRA, CDR2 YSYEKL. The CDR3 is made up of 14 amino acids. The CDR3, as DNA: TGCGCCAACAGCCAGCGAGACACGCAAGAGACCCAGTACTTC. The encoded protein is CANSQRDTQETQYF.

The chain uses TRBV11-2 and TRBJ2-1, with 7 bases that match TRBD2. The germline V gene has CDR1 SGHAT and CDR2 FQNNGV. V lost 7 bases to trimming and J lost 8 bases; unmatched junction nucleotides: 17. This CDR3 spans 16 amino acids. In DNA form, the CDR3 reads TGTGCCAGCACTTTTGAAGCGGGGATCCCCTGCGATGAGCAGTTCTTC. Its translation is CASTFEAGIPCDEQFF.

In the case of this clonotype: A much larger clone is a single base away; this may be a read error. The chain recombines TRBV4-1 with TRBJ1-1; TRBD1 is a possible D gene (6 bases). From germline, CDR1 is MGHRA and CDR2 YSYEKL. The CDR3 spans 15 residues. V was cut by 4 bases and J by 3 bases, with 15 bases left in between. CDR3 DNA sequence: TGCGCCAGCAGCCGAGATGAGGGGGGAGACACTGAAGCTTTCTTT. This codes for CASSRDEGGDTEAFF.

As for this clonotype: Being one base from a much bigger clone, this may be a read error. The chain links TRBV5-1 to TRBJ2-7; 8 bases map to TRBD2. Germline loops: CDR1 SGHRS, CDR2 YFSETQ. The junction had 3 bases not matched to a gene; V was cut back by 5 bases and J by 5 bases. This CDR3 is built from 12 residues. The CDR3 protein is CASRPAGDEQYF. DNA of the CDR3: TGCGCCAGCAGACCAGCGGGGGACGAGCAGTACTTC.

Concerning this clonotype: Just one base apart from a much larger clone, this may be a read error. The V call is TRBV12-3 or TRBV12-4, the J call TRBJ2-3; the D is unclear. The CDR3 covers 12 residues. CDR3 sequence: CASTWFPETQYF. CDR3 bases: TGTGCCAGCACTTGGTTCCCAGAAACGCAGTATTTT.

A word on this clonotype: A read error may explain this, as a much larger clone is one base away. The V gene is TRBV12-5, the J gene TRBJ1-2; D call uncertain. Germline values: CDR1 LGHNT, CDR2 FRNRAP. Trimming removed 7 bases from V and 5 bases from J, with 17 bases in between. This CDR3 is built from 14 residues. The chain's CDR3 is CASDSSDQMYGYTF. The CDR3 DNA reads TGTGCTAGTGATTCCTCGGACCAAATGTATGGCTACACCTTC.